This TCR beta chain was obtained from a study of T cells after yellow fever vaccination. MiXCR, run by TCRdb on the 5' RACE reads, gives a single entry per CDR3 protein. The data hold roughly 500,000 distinct CDR3 sequences, with over 15% observed a single time. Study observations and caveats: Post-booster repertoires again held most primary-vaccination clones (approximately 96% CD4, 80% to 90% CD8). Abundant clonotypes (contaminants from the bulk population) could be present in FACS-sorted repertoires.

As concerns this clonotype: The antigen is not known.

The TCR originated in a man aged 30 to 45 who received the YFV17D yellow fever vaccine. The material sequenced was PBMCs, taken 15 days after the yellow fever booster vaccination.

CDR3 sequence: CATVISGAVGNEQFF. CDR3 DNA: TGTGCCACTGTAATTTCCGGGGCCGTGGGCAATGAGCAGTTCTTC. The V and J genes are TRBV7-9 and TRBJ2-1; D is possibly TRBD1 or TRBD2 (5 bases each). Germline CDR1 reads SEHNR; CDR2 reads FQNEAQ (reference sequence). There are 15 residues in the CDR3. V lost 10 bases, J lost 6 bases, and 22 bases lay in between.